This TCR beta chain was recovered during a study of metastatic and nonmetastatic thyroid tumors. Study-wide points: A significant increase in TCR beta diversity was reportedly seen in malignant thyroid tumors relative to benign nodules, in blood and tumor.

In the original workflow: The study took CDR3 differences across clinicopathological groups and made a distant-metastasis classifier for papillary thyroid cancer from them. TCRdb re-clonotyped the PCR reads via MiXCR. These V and J calls derive from TCRdb rather than the authors' analysis. In the table there are about 11,000 clones, around 30% of which are singletons. V lost 6 bases, J lost 7 bases, and 6 bases stayed unmatched. The length of the CDR3 is 12 residues. Germline CDR1 and CDR2: MNHNS and SASEGT. Remarks on this clone: The antigen is unknown.

Patients had received no treatment of any kind before thyroid surgery. Sequencing was done on a sample of tumor tissue. V and J are TRBV6-1 and TRBJ2-7; 7 nucleotides match TRBD2. This sequence originates from a female donor with papillary thyroid cancer or a benign thyroid nodule (not recorded which). Some clones in this sample may be carry-over from other donors' samples. Here the CDR3 reads CASSRLGGEQYF. The CDR3 DNA sequence: TGTGCCAGCAGCCGCCTGGGGGGGGAGCAGTACTTC.